One and the same sample provided the 29 T cell receptor beta chains below, sequenced in a study of cytomegalovirus exposure and HLA in healthy donors. Data came from immunoSEQ multiplex PCR; TCRdb stores just in-frame clones and leaves some out. The sample records over 120,000 clones, around 93% being singletons. What was sequenced was PBMCs. These receptors all come from a man aged 18-30 years in good health and CMV-seropositive.

The chain is built from TRBV10-1 and TRBJ2-1; possible D gene TRBD2, 5 bases. The CDR3 is 19 amino acids. The V end lost 0 bases, the J end lost 1 base, and 19 bases lay between the germline ends. From germline, CDR1 is WNHNN and CDR2 SYGVQD (reference sequence). As DNA, the CDR3 is TGCGCCAGCAGTGAGTCGGCGGGCCTAGGGAAAAGTTCCTACAATGAGCAGTTCTTC. This sequence encodes CASSESAGLGKSSYNEQFF.

V gene TRBV10-1 combines with J gene TRBJ1-1; TRBD1 is a possible D gene (5 bases). The germline CDR1 and CDR2 sequences are WNHNN and SYGVQD (reference sequence). The CDR3 contains 13 residues. The V and J ends lost 6 bases and 1 base respectively, with 9 bases between them. The CDR3 here is CASRQGANTEAFF. Here the CDR3 DNA reads TGCGCCAGCAGGCAGGGCGCGAACACTGAAGCTTTCTTT.

The CDR3 protein is CASSSAGTSGRYEQFF. The CDR3, as DNA: TGCGCCAGCAGCTCTGCCGGGACTAGCGGGAGGTATGAGCAGTTCTTC. The J gene is TRBJ2-1, the V gene TRBV5-1, with 15 nucleotides matching TRBD2. There are 16 residues in the CDR3. V lost 3 bases and J lost 8; bases outside the gene matches: 6. The germline V gene encodes CDR1 SGHRS and CDR2 YFSETQ. Using reference TRBV5-1 and TRBJ2-1 for the parts outside the CDR3, the full variable domain is KAGVTQTPRYLIKTRGQQVTLSCSPISGHRSVSWYQQTPGQGLQFLFEYFSETQRNKGNFPGRFSGRQFSNSRSEMNVSTLELGDSALYLCASSSAGTSGRYEQFFGPGTRLTVL.

The chain links TRBV6-5 to TRBJ2-1; D possibly corresponds to TRBD2 (6 bases). Trimming cost V 0 bases and J 4 bases, with 13 bases left between them. The CDR3 sequence is 16 residues long. CDR1 is MNHEY and CDR2 is SVGAGI in the germline V gene. The CDR3 region has the DNA TGTGCCAGCAGTTACTCGGGTAGCGGCCTTTACAATGAGCAGTTCTTC. Translated: CASSYSGSGLYNEQFF.

The chain links TRBV4-1 to TRBJ2-1; D remains ambiguous. This CDR3 has 13 amino acids. The germline CDR1 and CDR2 sequences are MGHRA and YSYEKL. V lost 2 bases, J lost 3 bases, and 5 bases lay in between. CDR3 protein: CASSQNSYNEQFF. CDR3 sequence (DNA): TGCGCCAGCAGCCAAAATAGCTACAATGAGCAGTTCTTC.

Here the CDR3 reads CASSIGRAGANVLTF. DNA of the CDR3: TGTGCCAGTAGTATAGGCAGGGCGGGGGCCAACGTCCTGACTTTC. The rearrangement uses TRBV19 and TRBJ2-6, with D perhaps TRBD1 (5 bases). The CDR3 covers 15 residues. V was shortened by 1 base and J by 4 bases, with 8 bases between the two germline ends. Germline V lookup: CDR1 LNHDA, CDR2 SQIVND (reference sequence).

The V gene is TRBV2, the J gene TRBJ1-5; D is undetermined. V was trimmed by 9 bases and J by 7 bases, leaving 16 bases between them. The CDR3 runs to 13 residues. The germline V gene encodes CDR1 SNHLY and CDR2 FYNNEI. The CDR3 DNA follows: TGTGCCAGTCGTGGTGCCGAGGGACAGCCCCAGCATTTT. Amino acid sequence: CASRGAEGQPQHF.

This clone was seen only once. The chain uses TRBV5-6 and TRBJ2-7; TRBD2 aligns across 10 bases. J gave up 2 bases and V 4 bases, and 3 bases lay outside the gene matches. The CDR3 length is 14 residues. The germline CDR1 and CDR2 sequences are SGHDT and YYEEEE. The DNA for the CDR3 is TGTGCCAGCAGCCGGGGACTAGCGACCTACGAGCAGTACTTC. It codes for CASSRGLATYEQYF.

The chain combines TRBV5-1 with TRBJ2-3; 9 bases match TRBD1. Germline-derived CDR1 and CDR2 are SGHRS and YFSETQ. This CDR3 spans 15 amino acids. Trimming cost V 1 base and J 4 bases; bases outside gene matches: 4. The CDR3 region has the DNA TGCGCCAGCAGCTTGTTACAGGGGGCTTCAGATACGCAGTATTTT. This sequence encodes CASSLLQGASDTQYF.

The genes are TRBV25-1 and TRBJ2-7, with D perhaps matching TRBD2 (6 bases). V shed 2 bases and J shed 7 bases, with 15 bases lying between them. The CDR3 runs 14 residues. The germline CDR1 and CDR2 sequences are MGHDK and SYGVNS. This chain's CDR3 is CASSEVRGYREQYF. DNA for the CDR3: TGTGCCAGCAGTGAAGTTCGGGGGTACCGAGAGCAGTACTTC.

The chain joins TRBV7-9 to TRBJ1-4; TRBD1 might be the D (5 bases). Germline V CDR1 and CDR2: SEHNR, FQNEAQ (reference sequence). The ends were cut back, 5 bases at V and 15 bases at J, with 19 bases in the middle. CDR3 length: 13 amino acids. The CDR3 sequence: CASSLRDGEGVFF. CDR3 coding DNA: TGTGCCAGCAGCCTACGAGATGGGGAAGGGGTGTTTTTT. Looking up the rest from reference TRBV7-9 and TRBJ1-4 gives the full variable domain: DTGVSQNPRHKITKRGQNVTFRCDPISEHNRLYWYRQTLGQGPEFLTYFQNEAQLEKSRLLSDRFSAERPKGSFSTLEIQRTEQGDSAMYLCASSLRDGEGVFFGSGTQLSVL.

This sequence joins TRBV28 and TRBJ2-4; weak D call: TRBD2 (5 bases). V was clipped by 8 bases and J by 6 bases, with 14 bases between them. Germline CDR1 MDHEN, CDR2 SYDVKM. This CDR3 region has 13 residues. Here the CDR3 DNA reads TGTGCCAGCGCCCGCGGGCTGGGAAACATTCAGTACTTC. Protein sequence: CASARGLGNIQYF.

This clone was detected once. The chain is built from TRBV19 and TRBJ2-7; 7 bases agree with TRBD1. Germline CDR1 reads LNHDA; CDR2 reads SQIVND (reference sequence). The CDR3 sequence is 15 residues long. V shed 0 bases and J 4 bases; nucleotides not matched to a gene: 6. CDR3 protein: CASSIEGGQVYEQYF. CDR3 DNA: TGTGCCAGTAGTATAGAAGGCGGACAGGTGTACGAGCAGTACTTC.

This chain joins TRBV30 and TRBJ2-3; the D is unclear. CDR1 is GTSNPN and CDR2 is SVGIG in the germline V gene (reference sequence). V dropped 4 bases and J dropped 3 bases, with 14 bases sitting between them. The CDR3 runs to 14 residues. The CDR3 region has the DNA TGTGCCTGGAATTCTCCTACGGTGACAGATACGCAGTATTTT. It yields the protein CAWNSPTVTDTQYF.

The rearrangement joins TRBV28 to TRBJ1-4, with 7 nucleotides matching TRBD1. Germline-derived CDR1 and CDR2 are MDHEN and SYDVKM. Losses at the gene ends were 3 bases for V and 8 bases for J; bases not matched to a gene: 6. The CDR3 has 14 residues. The CDR3 DNA is TGTGCCAGCAGTTTCGGAGGGGGCCGGGAAAAACTGTTTTTT. Protein sequence: CASSFGGGREKLFF.

The chain uses TRBV6-5 and TRBJ1-1; weak D call: TRBD1 (6 bases). The CDR3 extends over 16 amino acids. Trimming stripped 6 bases from V and 1 base from J, with 18 bases between. Germline lookup yields CDR1 MNHEY and CDR2 SVGAGI. CDR3 bases: TGTGCCAGCAGCTACCGGACAGATTTAACGAACACTGAAGCTTTCTTT. Protein: CASSYRTDLTNTEAFF.

This chain links TRBV6-6 with TRBJ2-7, with D possibly matching TRBD1 (6 bases). From germline, CDR1 is MNHNY and CDR2 SVGAGI (reference sequence). Between the trimmed V and J ends, which lost 4 bases and 5 bases, there was a span of 12 bases. This CDR3 is 13 amino acids long. The CDR3: CASSFETGNEQYF. As DNA, the CDR3 is TGTGCCAGCAGTTTTGAGACAGGCAACGAGCAGTACTTC.

This sequence joins TRBV9 and TRBJ2-1, with 8 bases fitting TRBD2. This CDR3 contains 16 residues. J was trimmed by 5 bases and V by 0 bases; bases with no gene match: 7. CDR1 SGDLS and CDR2 YYNGEE come from the germline V gene. CDR3 sequence: CASSVDDTSGHNEQFF. DNA of the CDR3: TGTGCCAGCAGCGTAGATGATACTAGCGGTCACAATGAGCAGTTCTTC. Filled out from reference TRBV9 and TRBJ2-1, the complete variable domain reads DSGVTQTPKHLITATGQRVTLRCSPRSGDLSVYWYQQSLDQGLQFLIQYYNGEERAKGNILERFSAQQFPDLHSELNLSSLELGDSALYFCASSVDDTSGHNEQFFGPGTRLTVL.

The rearrangement joins TRBV5-1 to TRBJ1-4, with D perhaps TRBD1 (6 bases). This CDR3 contains 13 residues. Germline lookup yields CDR1 SGHRS and CDR2 YFSETQ. V dropped 6 bases and J dropped 10 bases, with 16 bases sitting between them. CDR3 sequence: CASNDGQQGKLFF. In nucleotides, the CDR3 is TGCGCCAGCAACGACGGACAGCAGGGAAAACTGTTTTTT.

J is TRBJ2-3 and V is TRBV6-1; a possible D gene is TRBD1 (6 bases). The CDR3 consists of 15 residues. The V end was cut by 8 bases, the J end by 2 bases, with 17 bases between. The V gene's germline CDR1 is MNHNS and CDR2 SASEGT. For the CDR3, the DNA is TGTGCCAGCCAAAGAGGGACATTAAACACAGATACGCAGTATTTT. Its protein is CASQRGTLNTDTQYF.

CDR3 protein: CASSSMGSTDTQYF. CDR3 nucleotides: TGCGCCAGCAGCTCGATGGGCAGCACAGATACGCAGTATTTT. V gene TRBV5-1 combines with J gene TRBJ2-3; D gene uncertain. The CDR3 is made up of 14 amino acids. Germline values: CDR1 SGHRS, CDR2 YFSETQ. V was shortened by 3 bases and J by 0 bases, with 8 bases between the two germline ends.

The gene calls are TRBV6-6 and TRBJ2-1; perhaps TRBD1 as D (5 bases). This CDR3 contains 11 residues. Germline V lookup: CDR1 MNHNY, CDR2 SVGAGI (reference sequence). The germline V and J ends were trimmed by 5 bases and 15 bases, with 14 bases remaining between them. The CDR3 DNA sequence: TGTGCCAGCAGTCCAGGGAATTGGCCGTTCTTC. Protein: CASSPGNWPFF.

The rearrangement joins TRBV2 to TRBJ2-5, with 10 bases matching TRBD1. This CDR3 is built from 14 residues. V lost 6 bases, J lost 3 bases, and 4 bases stayed unmatched. Per germline, CDR1 SNHLY and CDR2 FYNNEI. The CDR3 protein is CASRLDRGEETQYF. The DNA for the CDR3 is TGTGCCAGCAGATTGGACAGGGGGGAAGAGACCCAGTACTTC.

The chain has TRBV5-4 and TRBJ2-3; D remains unclear. Trimming took 0 bases from V and 4 from J, leaving 3 bases between them. The CDR3 spans 12 residues. Germline-derived CDR1 and CDR2 are SGHNT and YYREEE (reference sequence). The CDR3 DNA reads as TGTGCCAGCAGCTTGGCGGCAGATACGCAGTATTTT. Encoded protein: CASSLAADTQYF.

The CDR3: CSVWGLAGVSEQYF. The CDR3 coding sequence is TGCAGCGTTTGGGGGCTAGCGGGAGTGAGCGAGCAGTACTTC. This chain joins TRBV29-1 and TRBJ2-7; 10 bases are shared with TRBD2. J gave up 6 bases and V 5 bases, and 10 bases lay outside the gene matches. There are 14 residues in the CDR3. Germline V gene lookup returns CDR1 SQVTM and CDR2 ANQGSEA.

The chain's CDR3 is CASSLAEAFEGYTF. The CDR3 bases are TGTGCCAGCAGCTTGGCCGAGGCATTTGAAGGCTACACCTTC. This chain links TRBV5-4 with TRBJ1-2; D is undetermined. Germline V gives CDR1 SGHNT, CDR2 YYREEE (reference sequence). CDR3 length equals 14 residues. V shed 0 bases and J shed 8 bases, with 14 bases lying between them.

The CDR3 DNA reads as TGTGCCTGGAGTCGTCCAGGGGGGAAAACATCAGAAAAACTGTTTTTT. Its translation: CAWSRPGGKTSEKLFF. This chain connects TRBV30 to TRBJ1-4, with 7 bases that match TRBD1. Trimming took 2 bases from V and 8 from J; bases not matched to a gene: 14. The CDR3 runs 16 residues. Per the germline V gene, CDR1 is GTSNPN and CDR2 is SVGIG (reference sequence).

J is TRBJ2-7 and V is TRBV2, with 14 nucleotides matching TRBD2. The CDR3 spans 18 residues. Looked up from germline, CDR1 is SNHLY and CDR2 is FYNNEI. V was pared by 4 bases and J by 3 bases, with 11 bases of the junction left unmatched. CDR3 sequence reads: CASSAPGLAGAGVYEQYF. The CDR3 DNA reads TGTGCCAGCAGTGCGCCGGGACTAGCGGGAGCGGGGGTCTACGAGCAGTACTTC.

The V call is TRBV27, the J call TRBJ1-5; D unclear. The CDR3 is 14 residues long. V gave up 8 bases and J gave up 7 bases, with 18 bases separating them. Germline values: CDR1 MNHEY, CDR2 SMNVEV (reference sequence). CDR3 region: CASRSAITVQPQHF. CDR3 nucleotides: TGTGCCAGCCGGAGCGCCATAACGGTCCAGCCCCAGCATTTT.